The T cell receptor (beta chain) described here comes from a study of blood T cell repertoires in COVID-19. Study-level background: Donors in the United States, Italy and Spain gave samples during acute or convalescent COVID-19. PBMCs, B-cell-depleted T cells, or T cells provided the cDNA or gDNA that made up the material.

CDR1 MNHEY and CDR2 SMNVEV come from the germline V gene (reference sequence). V was shortened by 5 bases and J by 6 bases, with 19 bases between the two germline ends. CDR3 length: 15 residues. Original processing notes: Cell counts per sample came from amplifying reference gene primers. Repertoires were generated with immunoSEQ multiplex PCR, while TCRdb's copy carries only in-frame clones and drops some. The V and J calls and clone size come from that table; D and trimming were worked out from the DNA. This sample has 200,000 to 250,000 clones; around 88% occur once, and the top ten carry 1.5%. This TCR was sampled from a man younger than 35 with active or convalescent COVID-19. Sequencing input: peripheral blood. J is TRBJ1-2 and V is TRBV27; D possibly corresponds to TRBD1 (6 bases). CDR3 protein: CASSAITGFGNGYTF. CDR3 sequence (DNA): TGTGCCAGCAGTGCCATTACAGGGTTTGGGAATGGCTACACCTTC.